Presented here are 30 T cell receptor beta chains from one specimen sequenced in a study of glioma-infiltrating T cells. TCR alpha and beta CDR3 regions were amplified from RNA using iRepertoire nested multiplex PCR. TCRdb recomputed calls from the multiplex PCR reads with MiXCR, one row per CDR3 protein. The sample has roughly 200,000 distinct CDR3 sequences, around 40% seen once; the top ten hold around 5%. Source material: glioma tissue, nonneoplastic brain tissue, or PBMCs (not recorded which). The receptors stem from a human donor with low-grade glioma or glioblastoma, undergoing nonglioma brain surgery, or in good health (not recorded which).

The V and J genes are TRBV18 and TRBJ1-5, with D uncertain. The CDR3 runs 14 residues. The germline gives CDR1 KGHSH, CDR2 LQKENI. The ends were cut back, 2 bases at V and 3 bases at J, with 8 bases in the middle. The CDR3 spells CASSPSYANQPQHF. CDR3 DNA sequence: TGTGCCAGCTCACCATCGTACGCCAATCAGCCCCAGCATTTT.

In its sample, this clonotype was seen many times. J is TRBJ1-1 and V is TRBV19, with D perhaps TRBD1 (5 bases). This CDR3 comprises 11 residues. Trimming removed 11 bases from V and 11 bases from J, with 18 bases in between. The germline V gene encodes CDR1 LNHDA and CDR2 SQIVND (reference sequence). CDR3 sequence reads: CASILGVKAFF. The DNA for the CDR3 is TGTGCCTCAATCCTGGGGGTGAAGGCTTTCTTT.

As concerns this clonotype: This may be a read error: a much more frequent sequence differs by one nucleotide. This CDR3 reads CSARANGEGPQHF. CDR3 nucleotide sequence: TGCAGTGCTAGAGCTAATGGGGAAGGGCCCCAGCATTTT. The rearrangement uses TRBV20-1 and TRBJ1-5; D ambiguous. With 1 base removed from V and 9 bases from J, the gap between germline ends came to 13 bases. The CDR3 has 13 amino acids. Germline V lookup: CDR1 DFQATT, CDR2 SNEGSKA (reference sequence).

The rearrangement links TRBV5-4 to TRBJ2-1, with D uncertain. The CDR3 spans 11 residues. V lost 0 bases and J 8 bases, leaving 3 bases between the germline ends. Germline assignment: CDR1 SGHNT and CDR2 YYREEE (reference sequence). Here the CDR3 DNA reads TGTGCCAGCAGCTTGGCTTATGAGCAGTTCTTC. The encoded protein is CASSLAYEQFF.

This clonotype was observed at least ten times. The chain joins TRBV4-1 to TRBJ2-7; D is unresolved. Germline CDR1 and CDR2: MGHRA and YSYEKL. This CDR3 contains 11 residues. The ends were cut back, 3 bases at V and 5 bases at J, with 5 bases in the middle. The CDR3 spells CASSQGNEQYF. For the CDR3, the DNA is TGCGCCAGCAGCCAGGGTAACGAGCAGTACTTC.

The sample holds many counts of this clonotype. The chain has TRBV20-1 and TRBJ2-1; TRBD2 aligns across 8 bases. With 6 bases clipped from V and 8 bases from J, the junction kept 12 bases outside the gene matches. The CDR3 sequence is 14 residues long. CDR1 is DFQATT, CDR2 SNEGSKA, per germline (reference sequence). The CDR3 protein is CSAQGPAGVDEQFF. The CDR3 DNA reads as TGCAGTGCCCAGGGGCCAGCGGGAGTTGATGAGCAGTTCTTC.

Of note for this clonotype: Because the CDR3's place on the DNA is in doubt, the DNA is left out and the CDR3 is given as listed by TCRdb. The chain couples TRBV27 to TRBJ1-3. From its first to its last residue, the CDR3 has 15 amino acids. CDR1 is MNHEY and CDR2 is SMNVEV in the germline V gene (reference sequence). The chain's CDR3 is CASSLSFGLGNTIHF.

With regard to this clonotype: A much more abundant neighbour one base away suggests this may be a read error. The chain couples TRBV20-1 to TRBJ2-3; unclear D gene. The CDR3 extends over 15 amino acids. Germline V CDR1 and CDR2: DFQATT, SNEGSKA (reference sequence). V was clipped by 6 bases and J by 8 bases, with 24 bases between them. CDR3 region: CSAEDVRPKIGTQYF. CDR3 DNA sequence: TGCAGTGCCGAAGACGTAAGACCCAAAATAGGTACGCAGTATTTT.

By sample share, this clonotype is medium-sized. This chain links TRBV20-1 with TRBJ2-7; the match to TRBD2 covers 7 bases. Germline trimming cut 3 bases from V and 6 bases from J; bases unmatched to any gene: 11. Germline CDR1 and CDR2: DFQATT and SNEGSKA (reference sequence). This CDR3 region has 14 residues. This chain's CDR3 is CSARFAGEAREQYF. For the CDR3, the DNA is TGCAGTGCTAGGTTCGCGGGAGAGGCGCGCGAGCAGTACTTC.

This clonotype turned up a few times. The rearrangement uses TRBV2 and TRBJ2-2; TRBD2 might be the D (6 bases). The V end lost 8 bases, the J end lost 2 bases, and 12 bases lay between the germline ends. The CDR3 runs to 14 residues. The V gene's germline CDR1 is SNHLY and CDR2 FYNNEI. The CDR3 DNA follows: TGTGCCAGCGTAGCGGAAACTAACACCGGGGAGCTGTTTTTT. Encoded protein: CASVAETNTGELFF.

This clonotype has only one observation. A much bigger clone sits one base away, suggesting this may be a read error. J is TRBJ2-3 and V is TRBV29-1; D perhaps matches TRBD2 (5 bases). The germline V gene has CDR1 SQVTM and CDR2 ANQGSEA. This CDR3 is built from 12 residues. CDR3 nucleotide sequence: TGCAGAGTGCGGGTAGCCTCAGATACGCAGTATTTT. This gives the protein CRVRVASDTQYF.

V and J are TRBV10-3 and TRBJ2-7, with 9 bases matching TRBD2. V dropped 4 bases and J dropped 2; count of bases not matched to a gene: 9. Germline CDR1 reads ENHRY; CDR2 reads SYGVKD. This CDR3 has 16 residues. CDR3 protein: CAISAAGGGVTYEQYF. The CDR3 coding sequence is TGTGCCATCAGTGCAGCAGGCGGGGGGGTAACCTACGAGCAGTACTTC.

This clonotype showed up many times. As DNA, the CDR3 is TGTGCCAGCAGCGAGCGCGGGAACACTGAAGCTTTCTTT. Translation: CASSERGNTEAFF. The chain links TRBV7-9 to TRBJ1-1; D gene uncertain. V dropped 5 bases and J dropped 1 base, with 8 bases sitting between them. Per germline, CDR1 SEHNR and CDR2 FQNEAQ (reference sequence). The CDR3 is 13 amino acids.

With regard to this clonotype: A read error may explain this, as a much larger clone is one base away. J is TRBJ1-1 and V is TRBV2, with D perhaps TRBD1 (6 bases). This CDR3 has 13 amino acids. Germline V CDR1 and CDR2: SNHLY, FYNNEI. CDR3 loop: CASKAGADTEAYF. The CDR3 DNA follows: TGTGCCAGCAAAGCAGGGGCTGACACTGAAGCTTACTTT.

This clonotype appeared many times. The chain links TRBV14 to TRBJ2-3, with TRBD2 identical over 7 bases. The CDR3 has 15 residues. J was trimmed by 5 bases and V by 2 bases; bases with no gene match: 7. CDR1 and CDR2 (germline): SGHDN, FVKESK. CDR3: CASSQRGSREDTQYF. The CDR3 region has the DNA TGTGCCAGCAGCCAACGCGGGAGCAGAGAAGATACGCAGTATTTT.

The sample holds many counts of this clonotype. The chain is built from TRBV20-1 and TRBJ2-1; 9 bases map to TRBD2. The V gene's germline CDR1 is DFQATT and CDR2 SNEGSKA (reference sequence). V was pared by 3 bases and J by 2 bases, with 5 bases of the junction left unmatched. This CDR3 has 15 amino acids. This CDR3 is CSASLTSGTYNEQFF. The DNA for the CDR3 is TGCAGTGCTAGTCTGACTAGCGGCACCTACAATGAGCAGTTCTTC.

The table lists this clonotype with a few counts. The genes are TRBV19 and TRBJ1-2; 7 bases are shared with TRBD1. V was pared by 5 bases and J by 5 bases, with 5 bases of the junction left unmatched. Per germline, CDR1 LNHDA and CDR2 SQIVND (reference sequence). The length of the CDR3 is 13 residues. The CDR3 sequence is CASSWDRKYGYTF. CDR3 nucleotides: TGTGCCAGTAGTTGGGACAGAAAATATGGCTACACCTTC.

About this clonotype: Given a much more abundant clone one base away, this may be a read error. The gene calls are TRBV3-1 and TRBJ2-1, with unresolved D. In germline, CDR1 is LGHDT, CDR2 YNNKEL (reference sequence). The CDR3 is 13 amino acids. V was pared by 4 bases and J by 9 bases, with 13 bases between. CDR3 in DNA: TGTGCCAGCAGCCCGACTTCTACCCCTGAGCAGTTCTTC. This gives the protein CASSPTSTPEQFF.

Many counts were recorded for this clonotype. In DNA form, the CDR3 reads TGTGCCAGCGGGGACAACTACGAGCAGTACTTC. It yields the protein CASGDNYEQYF. The rearrangement links TRBV28 to TRBJ2-7, with TRBD1 as a possible D gene (6 bases). Germline-derived CDR1 and CDR2 are MDHEN and SYDVKM. Trimming removed 8 bases from V and 3 bases from J, with 8 bases in between. This CDR3 contains 11 residues.

This clonotype has a handful of counts. V usage is TRBV6-1 and J usage is TRBJ2-5; D might be TRBD1 or TRBD2, each matching 5 bases. V dropped 5 bases and J dropped 4 bases, with 14 bases sitting between them. Germline V lookup: CDR1 MNHNS, CDR2 SASEGT. This CDR3 has 14 residues. Here the CDR3 reads CASSWGRGAETQYF. CDR3 coding DNA: TGTGCCAGCAGTTGGGGAAGGGGAGCAGAGACCCAGTACTTC.

Ten or more counts support this clonotype. The chain couples TRBV6-1 to TRBJ2-7, with D possibly TRBD2 on 5 matching bases. Germline values: CDR1 MNHNS, CDR2 SASEGT. CDR3 length equals 15 residues. The V end was cut by 6 bases, the J end by 7 bases, with 22 bases between. This CDR3 is CASSPEEQEAGEQYF. The DNA of the CDR3 is TGTGCCAGCAGCCCCGAGGAGCAGGAGGCCGGGGAGCAGTACTTC.

This clonotype is a singleton in its sample. The rearrangement joins TRBV6-2 or TRBV6-3 to TRBJ2-1, with TRBD2 matching 9 bases. This CDR3 has 14 residues. V trimming: 8 bases; J trimming: 3 bases; junction bases outside the gene matches: 5. The V gene's germline CDR1 is MNHEY and CDR2 SVGEGT. CDR3 nucleotides: TGTGCCAGCCTGATGACTAGCGGCTACAATGAGCAGTTCTTC. As protein: CASLMTSGYNEQFF.

Worth noting for this clonotype: A much larger clone is a single base away; this may be a read error. The chain joins TRBV28 to TRBJ2-5; D unresolved. Matching the DNA end better, TRBJ2-7 makes the J call doubtful. There are 12 residues in the CDR3. Per germline, CDR1 MDHEN and CDR2 SYDVKM. The DNA for the CDR3 is TGTGCCAGCATAGGCATTCTATACGAGCAGTACTTC. Encoded protein: CASIGILYEQYF.

This chain connects TRBV12-3 or TRBV12-4 to TRBJ1-2; D ambiguous. Trimming removed 3 bases from V and 2 bases from J, with 7 bases in between. The CDR3 contains 13 residues. The CDR3 is CASSFTVNYGYTF. The DNA for the CDR3 is TGTGCCAGCAGTTTTACAGTAAACTATGGCTACACCTTC.

With regard to this clonotype: It may be a read error: a sequence one base away is much more abundant. The chain has TRBV20-1 and TRBJ2-3, with D tentatively TRBD2 (5 bases). CDR1 is DFQATT and CDR2 is SNEGSKA in the germline V gene (reference sequence). This CDR3 has 15 amino acids. In nucleotides, the CDR3 is TGCAGTGCTAGTTCGAGGGTGAGTGGCACAGATACGAAGTATTTT. This gives the protein CSASSRVSGTDTKYF.

Concerning this clonotype itself: A much bigger clone sits one base away, suggesting this may be a read error. In this CDR3 the conserved last residue, phenylalanine or tryptophan, is missing, so a read error is likely. V gene TRBV28 combines with J gene TRBJ1-2; the match to TRBD1 covers 8 bases. CDR1 and CDR2 from the germline V gene are MDHEN and SYDVKM. This CDR3 comprises 16 residues. The V gene end was trimmed by 5 bases and the J gene end by 8 bases; junction bases not matched to a gene: 16. CDR3 DNA: TGTGCCAGCAGTCGATCCAAAATCGGACAGGGAGGAGGCTACACCCTC. Amino acid sequence: CASSRSKIGQGGGYTL.

For this clonotype: Compared with germline, one end of the junction differs, possibly owing to a read error. Written as DNA, the CDR3 is TGTTCCACCAGTGGTGTGTGGAACACTGAAGCTTTCTTT. This sequence encodes CSTSGVWNTEAFF. The rearrangement joins TRBV24-1 to TRBJ1-1; D call uncertain. Germline V gives CDR1 KGHDR, CDR2 SFDVKD. The CDR3 runs 13 residues.

This clonotype has a handful of counts. V usage is TRBV2 and J usage is TRBJ2-7; D call uncertain. CDR1 SNHLY and CDR2 FYNNEI come from the germline V gene. CDR3 length: 11 residues. The V end was cut by 5 bases, the J end by 5 bases, with 7 bases between. In nucleotides, the CDR3 is TGTGCCAGCAGTCGGACGAACGAGCAGTACTTC. The encoded protein is CASSRTNEQYF.

This clonotype was seen a handful of times. The chain combines TRBV5-1 with TRBJ2-2, with D unresolved. V lost 0 bases to trimming and J lost 6 bases, with 6 bases between them. The length of the CDR3 is 13 residues. CDR1 is SGHRS and CDR2 is YFSETQ in the germline V gene. Here the CDR3 DNA reads TGCGCCAGCAGCTTGGGCCAACCCGGGGAGCTGTTTTTT. It specifies CASSLGQPGELFF.

This clonotype was observed once. The J gene is TRBJ2-1, the V gene TRBV14, with D unresolved. Trimming pared 2 bases from V and 0 bases from J, leaving 8 bases between. The CDR3 has 15 residues. Germline lookup yields CDR1 SGHDN and CDR2 FVKESK. The CDR3 nucleotides are TGTGCCAGCAGCCAACCGACTTGCTCCTACAATGAGCAGTTCTTC. It yields the protein CASSQPTCSYNEQFF.